A selection of T cell receptor beta chains follows, all from one sample in a study of vaccination effects on CD4 cells after COVID-19. Method: immunoSEQ multiplex PCR; TCRdb's copy keeps in-frame clones and lacks some. The sample has tens of thousands of clones, around 81% seen once; the top ten hold about 2.7%. No antigens are known for them. The sample here was CD4+ T cells from PBMCs cultured with HCoV-229E spike peptides, taken before COVID-19 vaccination. The receptors were gathered from a human donor who received a COVID-19 vaccine. Each CDR3 is given with its conserved first and last residue. A D gene is named only where the DNA matches it firmly. Not every row has a clone size; where given, it reads once, few, many or a size class.

v_gene: TRBV15
d_gene: TRBD2
abundance: -
j_gene: TRBJ2-2
CDR3aa: CATSRPLAGSTGELFF
CDR3nt: TGTGCCACCAGCAGACCTTTAGCGGGGTCTACCGGGGAGCTGTTTTTT

v_gene: TRBV12-3/TRBV12-4
d_gene: -
abundance: -
j_gene: TRBJ1-1
CDR3aa: CASSEGYTEAFF
CDR3nt: TGTGCCAGCAGTGAGGGGTACACTGAAGCTTTCTTT

v_gene: TRBV2
d_gene: TRBD1
abundance: -
j_gene: TRBJ1-1
CDR3aa: CASEGARTEAFF
CDR3nt: TGTGCCAGCGAGGGGGCGCGAACTGAAGCTTTCTTT

v_gene: TRBV3-1/TRBV3-2
d_gene: TRBD2
abundance: -
j_gene: TRBJ2-5
CDR3aa: CASSRDSGGASGTQYF
CDR3nt: TGTGCCAGCAGCCGAGACAGCGGGGGGGCCTCGGGGACCCAGTACTTC

v_gene: TRBV2
d_gene: -
abundance: -
j_gene: TRBJ2-3
CDR3aa: CASSATVTDTQYF
CDR3nt: TGTGCCAGCAGTGCTACAGTCACAGATACGCAGTATTTT

v_gene: TRBV5-1
d_gene: TRBD1
abundance: -
j_gene: TRBJ1-2
CDR3aa: CASSSGDRAYGYTF
CDR3nt: TGCGCCAGCAGCTCAGGGGACAGGGCCTATGGCTACACCTTC

v_gene: TRBV19
d_gene: -
abundance: -
j_gene: TRBJ1-4
CDR3aa: CASSIDGQGSGNEKLFF
CDR3nt: TGTGCCAGTAGTATAGACGGCCAGGGGAGCGGTAATGAAAAACTGTTTTTT

v_gene: TRBV6-1
d_gene: -
abundance: -
j_gene: TRBJ1-2
CDR3aa: CASSEASLKANYGYTF
CDR3nt: TGTGCCAGCAGTGAAGCGTCTCTTAAGGCGAACTATGGCTACACCTTC

v_gene: TRBV6-5
d_gene: -
abundance: -
j_gene: TRBJ1-6
CDR3aa: CASGTGAQYNSPLHF
CDR3nt: TGTGCCAGCGGTACCGGGGCTCAATATAATTCACCCCTCCACTTT

v_gene: TRBV18
d_gene: -
abundance: -
j_gene: TRBJ1-5
CDR3aa: CASRTGDQPQHF
CDR3nt: TGTGCCAGTAGGACGGGCGATCAGCCCCAGCATTTT

v_gene: TRBV6-1
d_gene: -
abundance: few
j_gene: TRBJ1-2
CDR3aa: CASSEEGVGGYTF
CDR3nt: TGTGCCAGCAGTGAAGAGGGGGTTGGTGGCTACACCTTC

v_gene: TRBV5-4
d_gene: -
abundance: -
j_gene: TRBJ2-5
CDR3aa: CASSLTVQETQYF
CDR3nt: TGTGCCAGCAGCTTGACCGTACAAGAGACCCAGTACTTC

v_gene: TRBV30
d_gene: -
abundance: -
j_gene: TRBJ2-5
CDR3aa: CAWSTETSTETQYF
CDR3nt: TGTGCCTGGAGTACCGAGACTAGTACGGAGACCCAGTACTTC

v_gene: TRBV4-1
d_gene: -
abundance: -
j_gene: TRBJ2-2
CDR3aa: CASSQERTYTGELFF
CDR3nt: TGCGCCAGCAGCCAAGAGAGGACCTACACCGGGGAGCTGTTTTTT

v_gene: TRBV29-1
d_gene: TRBD2
abundance: -
j_gene: TRBJ2-3
CDR3aa: CSVHSAGVTDTQYF
CDR3nt: TGCAGCGTCCACTCAGCGGGGGTGACAGATACGCAGTATTTT

v_gene: TRBV30
d_gene: TRBD1
abundance: -
j_gene: TRBJ1-1
CDR3aa: CAWRYYRDRNTEAFF
CDR3nt: TGTGCCTGGAGGTATTACCGGGACAGGAACACTGAAGCTTTCTTT

v_gene: TRBV5-1
d_gene: -
abundance: -
j_gene: TRBJ1-4
CDR3aa: CASSLEAARGEKLFF
CDR3nt: TGCGCCAGCAGCTTGGAAGCAGCCCGGGGGGAAAAACTGTTTTTT

v_gene: TRBV19
d_gene: TRBD2
abundance: -
j_gene: TRBJ2-3
CDR3aa: CASSISPGGGTDTQYF
CDR3nt: TGTGCCAGTAGTATAAGTCCGGGGGGGGGTACAGATACGCAGTATTTT

v_gene: TRBV4-2
d_gene: -
abundance: -
j_gene: TRBJ2-5
CDR3aa: CASSQGPGQETQYF
CDR3nt: TGTGCCAGCAGCCAAGGGCCTGGCCAAGAGACCCAGTACTTC

v_gene: TRBV24-1
d_gene: -
abundance: -
j_gene: TRBJ1-2
CDR3aa: CATSDLTGYGYTF
CDR3nt: TGTGCCACCAGTGATTTGACAGGCTACGGCTACACCTTC

v_gene: TRBV19
d_gene: TRBD1
abundance: -
j_gene: TRBJ1-2
CDR3aa: CASSVGQGPYGYTF
CDR3nt: TGTGCCAGTAGTGTCGGACAGGGCCCCTATGGCTACACCTTC

v_gene: TRBV6-5
d_gene: -
abundance: -
j_gene: TRBJ2-2
CDR3aa: CASSRLKTTGELFF
CDR3nt: TGTGCCAGCAGCAGACTCAAAACCACCGGGGAGCTGTTTTTT

v_gene: TRBV10-2
d_gene: TRBD1
abundance: -
j_gene: TRBJ1-2
CDR3aa: CASKRDSYGYTF
CDR3nt: TGCGCCAGCAAGCGGGACAGCTATGGCTACACCTTC

v_gene: TRBV6-2/TRBV6-3
d_gene: TRBD1
abundance: -
j_gene: TRBJ1-1
CDR3aa: CASSPKDRVNTEAFF
CDR3nt: TGTGCCAGCAGTCCAAAGGACAGGGTGAACACTGAAGCTTTCTTT

v_gene: TRBV18
d_gene: -
abundance: -
j_gene: TRBJ1-5
CDR3aa: CASSIDSDDQPQHF
CDR3nt: TGTGCCAGCTCAATAGACAGCGACGATCAGCCCCAGCATTTT